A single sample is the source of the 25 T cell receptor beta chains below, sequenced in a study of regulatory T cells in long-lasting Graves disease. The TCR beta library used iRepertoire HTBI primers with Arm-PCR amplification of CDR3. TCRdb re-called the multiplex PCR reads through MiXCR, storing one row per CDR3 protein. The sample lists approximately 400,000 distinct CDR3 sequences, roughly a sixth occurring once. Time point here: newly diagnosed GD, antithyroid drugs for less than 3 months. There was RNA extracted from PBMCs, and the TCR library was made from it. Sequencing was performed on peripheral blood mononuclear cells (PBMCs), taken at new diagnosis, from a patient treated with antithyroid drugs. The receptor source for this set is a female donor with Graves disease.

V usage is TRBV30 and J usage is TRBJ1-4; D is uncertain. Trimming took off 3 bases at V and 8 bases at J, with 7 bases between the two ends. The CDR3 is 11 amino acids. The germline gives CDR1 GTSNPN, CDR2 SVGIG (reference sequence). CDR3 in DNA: TGTGCCTGGAGAAGGATGGAAAAACTGTTTTTT. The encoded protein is CAWRRMEKLFF. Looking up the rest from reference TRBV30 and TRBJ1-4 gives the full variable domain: SQTIHQWPATLVQPVGSPLSLECTVEGTSNPNLYWYRQAAGRGLQLLFYSVGIGQISSEVPQNLSASRPQDRQFILSSKKLLLSDSGFYLCAWRRMEKLFFGSGTQLSVL.

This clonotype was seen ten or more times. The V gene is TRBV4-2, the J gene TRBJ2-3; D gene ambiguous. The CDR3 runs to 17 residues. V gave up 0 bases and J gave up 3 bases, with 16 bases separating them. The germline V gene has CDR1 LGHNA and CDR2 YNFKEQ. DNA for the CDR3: TGTGCCAGCAGCCAAGACCGTAGAGATCCCCCTACAGATACGCAGTATTTT. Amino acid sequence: CASSQDRRDPPTDTQYF.

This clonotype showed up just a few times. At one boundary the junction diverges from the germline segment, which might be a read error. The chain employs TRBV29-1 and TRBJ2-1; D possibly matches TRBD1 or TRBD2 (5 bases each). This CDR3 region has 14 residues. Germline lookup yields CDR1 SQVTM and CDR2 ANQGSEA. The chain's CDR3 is CSVLIQDSPGDQCF. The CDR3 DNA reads TGCAGCGTTCTTATACAGGACTCCCCGGGTGATCAGTGCTTC.

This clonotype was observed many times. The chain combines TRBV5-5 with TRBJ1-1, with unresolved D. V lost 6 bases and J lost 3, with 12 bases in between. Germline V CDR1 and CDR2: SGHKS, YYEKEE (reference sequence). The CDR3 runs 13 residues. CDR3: CASMVRLDTEAFF. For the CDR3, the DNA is TGTGCCAGCATGGTACGACTGGACACTGAAGCTTTCTTT.

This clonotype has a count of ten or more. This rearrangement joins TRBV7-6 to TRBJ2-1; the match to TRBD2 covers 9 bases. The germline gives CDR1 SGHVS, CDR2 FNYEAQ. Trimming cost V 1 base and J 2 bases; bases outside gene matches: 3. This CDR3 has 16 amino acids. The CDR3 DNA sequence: TGTGCCAGCAGCTTAGATGGCGGGGGGGCCTACAATGAGCAGTTCTTC. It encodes CASSLDGGGAYNEQFF.

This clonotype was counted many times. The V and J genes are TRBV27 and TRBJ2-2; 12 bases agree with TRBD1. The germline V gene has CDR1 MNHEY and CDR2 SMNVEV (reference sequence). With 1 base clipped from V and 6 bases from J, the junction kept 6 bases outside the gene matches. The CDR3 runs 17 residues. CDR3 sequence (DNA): TGTGCCAGCAGTTTATATTGGGACAGGGGGCGTTCCGGGGAGCTGTTTTTT. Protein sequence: CASSLYWDRGRSGELFF.

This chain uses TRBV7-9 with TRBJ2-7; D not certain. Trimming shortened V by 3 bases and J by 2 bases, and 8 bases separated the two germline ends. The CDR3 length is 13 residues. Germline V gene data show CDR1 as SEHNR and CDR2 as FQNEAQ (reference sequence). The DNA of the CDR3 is TGTGCCAGCAGCTTTTCGGGTCCCTACGAGCAGTACTTC. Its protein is CASSFSGPYEQYF.

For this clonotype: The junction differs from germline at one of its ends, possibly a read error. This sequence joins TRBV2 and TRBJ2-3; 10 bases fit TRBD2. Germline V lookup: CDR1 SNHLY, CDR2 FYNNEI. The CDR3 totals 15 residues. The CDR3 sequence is CASSKAGGLHDTQYF. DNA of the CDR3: TGTGCCAGCAGTAAAGCGGGGGGGCTTCATGATACGCAGTATTTT.

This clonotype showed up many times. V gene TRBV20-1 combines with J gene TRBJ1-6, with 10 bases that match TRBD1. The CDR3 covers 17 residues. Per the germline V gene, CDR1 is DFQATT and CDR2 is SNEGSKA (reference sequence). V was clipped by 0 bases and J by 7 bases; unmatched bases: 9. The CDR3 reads CSARDHLDRGRNSPLHF. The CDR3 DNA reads TGCAGTGCTAGAGATCACCTCGACAGGGGGCGAAATTCACCCCTCCACTTT.

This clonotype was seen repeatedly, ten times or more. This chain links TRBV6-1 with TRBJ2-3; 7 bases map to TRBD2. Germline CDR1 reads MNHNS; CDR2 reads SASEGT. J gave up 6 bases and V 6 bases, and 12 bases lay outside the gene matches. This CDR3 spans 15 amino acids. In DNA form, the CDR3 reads TGTGCCAGCAGCCCCTCCGGGAGGTCCGCGGATACGCAGTATTTT. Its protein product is CASSPSGRSADTQYF.

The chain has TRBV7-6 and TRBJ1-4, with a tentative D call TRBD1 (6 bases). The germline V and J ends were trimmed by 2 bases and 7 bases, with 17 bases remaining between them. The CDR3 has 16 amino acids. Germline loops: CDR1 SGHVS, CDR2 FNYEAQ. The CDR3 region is CASSLTQGGGGEKLFF. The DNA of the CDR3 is TGTGCCAGCAGCTTAACACAGGGAGGTGGAGGTGAAAAACTGTTTTTT.

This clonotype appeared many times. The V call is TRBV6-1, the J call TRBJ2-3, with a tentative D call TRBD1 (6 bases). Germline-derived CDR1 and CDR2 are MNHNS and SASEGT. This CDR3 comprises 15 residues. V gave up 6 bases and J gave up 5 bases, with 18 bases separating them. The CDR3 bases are TGTGCCAGCAGCTCTAGGACAGTCGGAGTAGATACGCAGTATTTT. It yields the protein CASSSRTVGVDTQYF.

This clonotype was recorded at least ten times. CDR3 protein: CSAGSTATGELFF. CDR3 in DNA: TGCAGTGCTGGTTCTACCGCCACCGGGGAGCTGTTTTTT. The genes are TRBV20-1 and TRBJ2-2; D gene uncertain. Trimming pared 5 bases from V and 4 bases from J, leaving 11 bases between. The germline V gene has CDR1 DFQATT and CDR2 SNEGSKA (reference sequence). This CDR3 has 13 residues.

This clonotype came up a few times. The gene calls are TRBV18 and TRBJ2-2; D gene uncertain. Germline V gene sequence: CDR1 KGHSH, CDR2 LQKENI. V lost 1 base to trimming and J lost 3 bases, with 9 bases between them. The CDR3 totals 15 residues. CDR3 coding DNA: TGTGCCAGCTCACCACGGGTTTTCGACACCGGGGAGCTGTTTTTT. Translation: CASSPRVFDTGELFF.

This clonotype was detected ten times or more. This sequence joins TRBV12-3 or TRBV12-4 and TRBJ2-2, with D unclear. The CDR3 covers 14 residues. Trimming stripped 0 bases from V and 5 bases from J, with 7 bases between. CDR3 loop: CASSLAHFTGELFF. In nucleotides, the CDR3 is TGTGCCAGCAGTTTAGCGCATTTTACCGGGGAGCTGTTTTTT.

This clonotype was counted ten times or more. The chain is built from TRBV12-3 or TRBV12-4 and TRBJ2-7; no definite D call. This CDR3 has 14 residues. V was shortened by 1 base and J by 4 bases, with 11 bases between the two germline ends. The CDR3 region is CASSLGLEEYEQYF. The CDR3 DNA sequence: TGTGCCAGCAGTTTAGGGCTAGAAGAGTACGAGCAGTACTTC.

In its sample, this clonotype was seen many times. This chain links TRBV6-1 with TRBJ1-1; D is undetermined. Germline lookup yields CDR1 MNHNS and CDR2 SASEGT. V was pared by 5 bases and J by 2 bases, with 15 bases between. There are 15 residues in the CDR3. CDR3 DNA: TGTGCCAGCAGTCGGCAGGCTCACATAAACACTGAAGCTTTCTTT. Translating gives CASSRQAHINTEAFF.

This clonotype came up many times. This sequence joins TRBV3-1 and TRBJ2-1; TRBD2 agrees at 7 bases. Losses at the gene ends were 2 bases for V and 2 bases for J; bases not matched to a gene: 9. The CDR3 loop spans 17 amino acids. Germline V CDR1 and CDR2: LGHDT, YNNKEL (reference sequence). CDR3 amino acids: CASSQNGGTLTYNEQFF. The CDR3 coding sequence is TGTGCCAGCAGCCAAAACGGGGGGACGCTCACCTACAATGAGCAGTTCTTC.

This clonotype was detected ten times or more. CDR3 sequence (DNA): TGTGCCAGCAGTCTCGTAGACCGGTGGGACAGCAATCAGCCCCAGCATTTT. Translating it yields CASSLVDRWDSNQPQHF. This chain connects TRBV6-1 to TRBJ1-5; possibly TRBD1 for D (5 bases). Germline V gene data show CDR1 as MNHNS and CDR2 as SASEGT. V dropped 5 bases and J dropped 1 base, with 18 bases sitting between them. The length of the CDR3 is 17 residues.

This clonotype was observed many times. The CDR3 region is CASSERGRGSYEQYF. The CDR3, as DNA: TGTGCCAGCAGTGAAAGGGGCAGGGGTAGTTACGAGCAGTACTTC. The chain employs TRBV2 and TRBJ2-7, with a weak D call TRBD1 (6 bases). The ends were cut back, 2 bases at V and 4 bases at J, with 15 bases in the middle. This CDR3 comprises 15 residues. Per germline, CDR1 SNHLY and CDR2 FYNNEI.

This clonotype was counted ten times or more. The CDR3 region is CASSYSRGGLTSGNQPQHF. The CDR3, as DNA: TGTGCCAGCAGTTACTCCCGGGGGGGGCTAACGAGTGGCAATCAGCCCCAGCATTTT. The chain uses TRBV6-2 or TRBV6-3 and TRBJ1-5, with a weak D call TRBD1 (6 bases). Germline V gene lookup returns CDR1 MNHEY and CDR2 SVGEGT. V was shortened by 0 bases and J by 2 bases, with 20 bases between the two germline ends. This CDR3 comprises 19 residues.

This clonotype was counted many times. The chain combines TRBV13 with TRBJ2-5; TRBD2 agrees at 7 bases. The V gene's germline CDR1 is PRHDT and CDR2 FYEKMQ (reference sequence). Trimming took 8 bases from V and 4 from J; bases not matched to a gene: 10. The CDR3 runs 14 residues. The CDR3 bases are TGTGCCAGCTCGACTCGGAGGGAGGGAGAGACCCAGTACTTC. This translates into CASSTRREGETQYF. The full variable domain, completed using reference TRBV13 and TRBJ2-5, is AAGVIQSPRHLIKEKRETATLKCYPIPRHDTVYWYQQGPGQDPQFLISFYEKMQSDKGSIPDRFSAQQFSDYHSELNMSSLELGDSALYFCASSTRREGETQYFGPGTRLLVL.

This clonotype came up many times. This CDR3 is CASSRPLALAGELFF. Here the CDR3 DNA reads TGTGCCAGCAGCCGCCCACTAGCGTTAGCCGGGGAGCTGTTTTTT. The chain joins TRBV3-1 to TRBJ2-2, with TRBD2 matching 7 bases. The CDR3 spans 15 residues. J gave up 6 bases and V 4 bases, and 8 bases lay outside the gene matches. Germline assignment: CDR1 LGHDT and CDR2 YNNKEL (reference sequence).

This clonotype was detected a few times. Here the CDR3 reads CASWTVYSNQPQHF. The CDR3 DNA sequence: TGTGCCAGTTGGACAGTTTATAGCAATCAGCCCCAGCATTTT. The genes are TRBV6-1 and TRBJ1-5, with D perhaps matching TRBD1 (6 bases). Germline V CDR1 and CDR2: MNHNS, SASEGT. There are 14 residues in the CDR3. Trimming shortened V by 9 bases and J by 0 bases, and 12 bases separated the two germline ends.

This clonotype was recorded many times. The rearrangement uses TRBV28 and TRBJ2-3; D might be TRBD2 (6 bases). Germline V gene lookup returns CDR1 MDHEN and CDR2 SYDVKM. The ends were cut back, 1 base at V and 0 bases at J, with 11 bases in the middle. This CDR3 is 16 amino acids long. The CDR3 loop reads CASSLSGTVSTDTQYF. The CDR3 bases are TGTGCCAGCAGTTTATCTGGGACTGTTAGCACAGATACGCAGTATTTT.